This T cell receptor beta chain was recorded in a study of T-cell reconstitution after alpha-beta-depleted transplantation in children. This clonotype was found many times. Its specificity is unknown. Unique molecular identifiers were used in preparing the TCRbeta library. TCRdb re-derived calls from the PCR reads in MiXCR, one entry per CDR3 protein. Of nearly 200,000 distinct CDR3 sequences detected, just under 6.5% appear once; the ten largest clones hold approximately 4.1%. The V gene end was trimmed by 2 bases and the J gene end by 4 bases; junction bases not matched to a gene: 11. Germline CDR1 reads SGHAT; CDR2 reads FQNNGV. CDR3 length: 17 residues. Study-wide results and limits: Among T cells one year after transplant, newly produced cells accounted for most counts and diversity.

The V gene is TRBV11-2, the J gene TRBJ2-1; 7 bases agree with TRBD2. This receptor was taken from a girl under three years old with combined immunodeficiency, due to receive a stem cell transplant. The sample was PBMCs, taken before TCRalphabeta/CD19-depleted stem cell transplant. Here the CDR3 DNA reads TGTGCCAGCAGCTTAACTGTTGCGGGAGACCATTACAATGAGCAGTTCTTC. This translates into CASSLTVAGDHYNEQFF.